This is a list of T cell receptor beta chains from one sample in a study of cytomegalovirus exposure and HLA in healthy donors. The method was immunoSEQ multiplex PCR; TCRdb's version includes in-frame clones alone and lacks a portion of them. The sample yields about 200,000 clones, about 80% seen once. Sequenced input: PBMCs. Receptor source: a man between 18 and 29 years old in good health and CMV-seronegative. Each CDR3 is given with its conserved first and last residue. The D gene is left open where the match is weak. Clone size is not always given. Where it is, it says once, few, many or a class for expanded clones.

v_call	clone_size	d_call	j_call	cdr3_aa	cdr3_nt
TRBV11-1	-	TRBD1	TRBJ1-6	CASSLVGTEDSPLHF	TGTGCCAGCAGCTTAGTTGGGACAGAAGATTCACCCCTCCACTTT
TRBV10-3	-	TRBD1	TRBJ2-3	CAIRTGKSTDTQYF	TGTGCCATCAGGACAGGGAAGAGCACAGATACGCAGTATTTT
TRBV5-8	-	-	TRBJ2-5	CASSLLKGQETQYF	TGTGCCAGCAGCTTGTTGAAGGGGCAAGAGACCCAGTACTTC
TRBV5-5	-	-	TRBJ2-1	CASSRSGSSYNEQFF	TGTGCCAGCAGCCGTAGCGGAAGCTCCTACAATGAGCAGTTCTTC
TRBV1	-	-	TRBJ1-2	CTSSLLPYRGNYGYTF	TGCACCAGCAGCCTCCTCCCATACAGGGGGAACTATGGCTACACCTTC
TRBV4-2	-	-	TRBJ1-5	CASSQFVQGNQPQHF	TGTGCCAGCAGCCAATTCGTTCAGGGCAATCAGCCCCAGCATTTT
TRBV28	-	TRBD2	TRBJ2-3	CASRPLTSGRLEAILYF	TGTGCCAGCAGGCCTCTCACTAGCGGGAGGCTGGAAGCGATCCTGTATTTT
TRBV19	-	TRBD1	TRBJ2-2	CASSNAKGQGNTGELFF	TGTGCCAGTAGCAACGCAAAGGGACAGGGGAACACCGGGGAGCTGTTTTTT
TRBV9	-	TRBD1	TRBJ2-7	CASSVAPGGNEQYF	TGTGCCAGCAGCGTAGCCCCAGGGGGCAACGAGCAGTACTTC
TRBV30	-	TRBD2	TRBJ2-5	CAWSVIRLAGSGETQYF	TGTGCCTGGAGTGTAATACGCCTAGCGGGATCCGGAGAGACCCAGTACTTC
TRBV5-6	-	TRBD1	TRBJ1-6	CASSPLLFRGVDSPLHF	TGTGCCAGCAGCCCCCTACTATTCAGGGGGGTGGATTCACCCCTCCACTTT
TRBV28	few	-	TRBJ2-7	CASSFKQGSMFNYEQYF	TGTGCCAGCAGTTTCAAGCAGGGGTCAATGTTTAACTACGAGCAGTACTTC
TRBV27	few	TRBD2	TRBJ2-7	CASRGLAGGIEQYF	TGTGCCAGCAGGGGACTAGCGGGAGGCATCGAGCAGTACTTC
TRBV9	few	-	TRBJ1-4	CASSVATVTNEKLFF	TGTGCCAGCAGCGTCGCGACAGTTACTAATGAAAAACTGTTTTTT
TRBV6-5	many	TRBD1	TRBJ1-2	CASWTGLNYGYTF	TGTGCCAGTTGGACAGGGCTAAACTATGGCTACACCTTC
TRBV19	-	-	TRBJ1-1	CASSITRVGAPEAFF	TGTGCCAGTAGTATAACCCGGGTGGGGGCTCCAGAAGCTTTCTTT
TRBV5-1	-	-	TRBJ2-1	CASSPGQSYNEQFF	TGCGCCAGCAGCCCGGGACAATCCTACAATGAGCAGTTCTTC
TRBV2	once	-	TRBJ2-3	CASRPSGDTQYF	TGTGCCAGCAGGCCGTCCGGGGATACGCAGTATTTT
TRBV7-8	-	TRBD2	TRBJ2-5	CASSPGGWEETQYF	TGTGCCAGCAGCCCGGGGGGTTGGGAGGAGACCCAGTACTTC
TRBV29-1	once	-	TRBJ1-4	CSALPGGGGEKLFF	TGCAGCGCCCTCCCCGGGGGAGGGGGTGAAAAACTGTTTTTT
TRBV4-2	-	-	TRBJ1-2	CASSQTGGYGYTF	TGTGCCAGCAGCCAGACAGGTGGCTATGGCTACACCTTC
TRBV7-7	-	-	TRBJ2-2	CASSLRTTGGELFF	TGTGCTAGCAGCTTACGTACTACCGGCGGGGAGCTGTTTTTT
TRBV6-1	-	TRBD1	TRBJ1-2	CASSEMPTGVNYGYTF	TGTGCCAGCAGTGAAATGCCGACAGGGGTTAACTATGGCTACACCTTC
TRBV7-6	-	-	TRBJ1-4	CASSLTPIGRGSDEKLFF	TGTGCCAGCAGCCTCACACCTATAGGCCGGGGTTCCGATGAAAAACTGTTTTTT
TRBV27	-	TRBD1	TRBJ1-5	CASSFTGGGEPQHF	TGTGCCAGCAGTTTTACAGGGGGAGGGGAGCCCCAGCATTTT
TRBV29-1	-	-	TRBJ2-7	CSVVLAGSEQYF	TGCAGCGTTGTTTTGGCAGGTAGCGAGCAGTACTTC
TRBV25-1	-	-	TRBJ1-2	CASSESRVDGYTF	TGTGCCAGCAGTGAGTCGAGGGTCGATGGCTACACCTTC